This paragraph covers one T cell receptor (beta chain) sequence. Its target is unknown. These data are taken from a study of shared clonotypes between healthy human individuals. Sequencing was performed with immunoSEQ multiplex PCR; in TCRdb, only in-frame clones are kept and a portion is missing. The table records about 1.5 million clones, 95% to 99% of them present only once. Notes on the study in general: Sample collection involved blood only; tissue repertoires are likely different.

CDR3 length: 12 residues. Germline CDR1 and CDR2: MRHNA and SNTAGT. V was shortened by 0 bases and J by 7 bases, with 4 bases between the two germline ends. This chain connects TRBV6-4 to TRBJ2-1; no clear D. Specimen: naive CD4+ T cells sorted from blood. Subset defined: CD45RA+ positively selected. The clonotype comes from a man aged 25-40 years in good health. The chain's CDR3 is CASSDSRNEQFF. In DNA, the CDR3 is TGTGCCAGCAGTGACTCGAGGAATGAGCAGTTCTTC.